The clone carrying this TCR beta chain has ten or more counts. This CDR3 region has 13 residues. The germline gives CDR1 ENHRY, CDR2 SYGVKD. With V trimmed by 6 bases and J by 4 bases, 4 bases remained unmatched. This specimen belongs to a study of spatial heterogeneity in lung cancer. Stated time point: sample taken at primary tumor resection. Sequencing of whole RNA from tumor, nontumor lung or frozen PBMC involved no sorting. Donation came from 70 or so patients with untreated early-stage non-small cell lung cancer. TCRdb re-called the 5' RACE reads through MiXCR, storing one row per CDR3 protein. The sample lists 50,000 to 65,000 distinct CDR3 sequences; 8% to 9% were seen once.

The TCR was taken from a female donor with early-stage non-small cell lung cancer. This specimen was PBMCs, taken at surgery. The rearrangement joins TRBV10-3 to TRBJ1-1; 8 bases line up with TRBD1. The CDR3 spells CAIRTGEGTEAFF. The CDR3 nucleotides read TGTGCCATCAGGACAGGGGAAGGCACTGAAGCTTTCTTT.